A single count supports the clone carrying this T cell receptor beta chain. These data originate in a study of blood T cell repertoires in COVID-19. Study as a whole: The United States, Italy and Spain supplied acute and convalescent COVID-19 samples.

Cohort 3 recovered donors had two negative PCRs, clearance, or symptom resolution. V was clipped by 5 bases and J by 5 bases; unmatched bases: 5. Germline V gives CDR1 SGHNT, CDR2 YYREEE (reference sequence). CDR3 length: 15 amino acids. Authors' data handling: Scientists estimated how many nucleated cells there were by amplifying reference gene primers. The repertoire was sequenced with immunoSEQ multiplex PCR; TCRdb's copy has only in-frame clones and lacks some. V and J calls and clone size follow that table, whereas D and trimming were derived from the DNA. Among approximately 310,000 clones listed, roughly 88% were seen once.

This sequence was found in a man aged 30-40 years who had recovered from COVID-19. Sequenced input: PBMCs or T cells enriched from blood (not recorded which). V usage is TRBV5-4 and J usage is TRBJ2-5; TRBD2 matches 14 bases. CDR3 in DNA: TGTGCCAGCAGTCCCGGGACTAGCGGGGGTGAGACCCAGTACTTC. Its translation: CASSPGTSGGETQYF.